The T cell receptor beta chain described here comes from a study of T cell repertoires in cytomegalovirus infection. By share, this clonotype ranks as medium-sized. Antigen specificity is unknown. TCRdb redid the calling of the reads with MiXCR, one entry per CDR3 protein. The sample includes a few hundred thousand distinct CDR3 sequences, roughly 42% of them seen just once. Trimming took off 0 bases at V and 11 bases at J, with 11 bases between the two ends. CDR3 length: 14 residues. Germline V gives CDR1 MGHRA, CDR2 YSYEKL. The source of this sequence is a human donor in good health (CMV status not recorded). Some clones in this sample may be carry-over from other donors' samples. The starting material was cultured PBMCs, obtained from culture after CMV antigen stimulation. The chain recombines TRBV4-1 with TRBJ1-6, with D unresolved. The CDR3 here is CASSQEPGLAPLHF. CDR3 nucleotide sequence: TGCGCCAGCAGCCAAGAGCCCGGGTTGGCACCCCTCCACTTT.